The clone carrying this T cell receptor beta chain appeared once. Its antigen is currently unknown. During the collection period, no donor immune events like infections were recorded. The data were taken from a study of identifying expanded T cells in peripheral blood. Findings of the study overall: Around 1.2 clones differed between technical replicates, versus about 15 and 19 over time. Variance in clone template counts between approximately 2-week samples significantly increased with total template count across all healthy donors.

CDR3 size: 16 residues. Per the germline V gene, CDR1 is GTSNPN and CDR2 is SVGIG (reference sequence). V gave up 0 bases and J gave up 6 bases; unmatched junction bases: 9. Repertoires were generated with immunoSEQ multiplex PCR, while TCRdb's copy carries only in-frame clones and drops some. The sample holds roughly 75,000 clones, roughly 90% seen once. The chain joins TRBV30 to TRBJ1-2; 11 bases are a match to TRBD1. Sequenced material: blood. The sequence was obtained from a person aged 18-70 years in good health. The CDR3 DNA reads TGTGCCTGGAGTGTACAACGGACAGGGGGCCTCAATGGCTACACCTTC. It translates to CAWSVQRTGGLNGYTF.